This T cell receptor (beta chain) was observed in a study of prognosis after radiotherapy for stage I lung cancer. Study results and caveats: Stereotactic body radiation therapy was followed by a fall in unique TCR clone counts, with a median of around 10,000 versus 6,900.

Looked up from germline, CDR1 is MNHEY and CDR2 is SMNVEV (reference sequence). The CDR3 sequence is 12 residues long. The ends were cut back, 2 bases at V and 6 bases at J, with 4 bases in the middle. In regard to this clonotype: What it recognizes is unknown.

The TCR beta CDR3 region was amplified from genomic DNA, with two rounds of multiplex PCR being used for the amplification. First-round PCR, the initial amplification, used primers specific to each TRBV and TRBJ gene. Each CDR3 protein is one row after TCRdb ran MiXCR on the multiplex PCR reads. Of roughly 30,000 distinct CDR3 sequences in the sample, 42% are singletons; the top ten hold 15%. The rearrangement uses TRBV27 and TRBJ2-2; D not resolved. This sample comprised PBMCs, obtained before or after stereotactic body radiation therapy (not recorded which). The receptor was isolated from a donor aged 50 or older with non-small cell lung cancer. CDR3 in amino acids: CASSLGPGELFF. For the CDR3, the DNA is TGTGCCAGCAGTTTAGGGCCCGGGGAGCTGTTTTTT.